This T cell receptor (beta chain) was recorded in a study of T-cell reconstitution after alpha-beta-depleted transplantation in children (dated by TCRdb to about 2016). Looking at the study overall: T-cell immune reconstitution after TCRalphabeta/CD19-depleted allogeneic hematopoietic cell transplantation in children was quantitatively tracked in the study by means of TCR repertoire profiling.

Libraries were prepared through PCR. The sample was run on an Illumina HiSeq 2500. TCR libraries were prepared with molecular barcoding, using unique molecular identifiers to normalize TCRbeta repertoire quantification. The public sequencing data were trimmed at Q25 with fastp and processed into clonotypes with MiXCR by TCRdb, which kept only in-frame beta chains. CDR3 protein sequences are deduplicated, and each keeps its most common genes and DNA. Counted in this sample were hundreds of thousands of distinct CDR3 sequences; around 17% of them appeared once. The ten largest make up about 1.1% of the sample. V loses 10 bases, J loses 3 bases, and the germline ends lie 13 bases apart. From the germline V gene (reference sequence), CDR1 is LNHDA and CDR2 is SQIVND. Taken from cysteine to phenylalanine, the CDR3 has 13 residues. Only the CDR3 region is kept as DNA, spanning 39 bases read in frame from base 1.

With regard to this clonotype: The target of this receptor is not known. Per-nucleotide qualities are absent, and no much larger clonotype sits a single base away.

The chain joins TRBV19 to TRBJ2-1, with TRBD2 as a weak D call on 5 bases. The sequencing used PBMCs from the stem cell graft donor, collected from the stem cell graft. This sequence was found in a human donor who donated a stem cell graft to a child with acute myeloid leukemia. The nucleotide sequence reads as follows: TGTGCCACCTCGAGAGGGCTCTACAATGAGCAGTTCTTC. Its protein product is CATSRGLYNEQFF.